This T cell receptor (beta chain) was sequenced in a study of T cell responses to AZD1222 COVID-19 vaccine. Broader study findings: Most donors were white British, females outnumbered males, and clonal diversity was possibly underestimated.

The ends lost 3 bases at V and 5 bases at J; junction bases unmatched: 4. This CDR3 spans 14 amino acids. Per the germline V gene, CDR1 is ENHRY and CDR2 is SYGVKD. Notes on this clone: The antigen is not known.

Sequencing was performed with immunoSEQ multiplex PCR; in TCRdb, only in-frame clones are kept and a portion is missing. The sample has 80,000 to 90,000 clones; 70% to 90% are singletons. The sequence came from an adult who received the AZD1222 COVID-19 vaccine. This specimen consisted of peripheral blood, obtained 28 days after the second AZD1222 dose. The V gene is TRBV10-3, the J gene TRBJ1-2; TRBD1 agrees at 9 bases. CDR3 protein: CAISERTGVYGYTF. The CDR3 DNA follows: TGTGCCATCAGTGAAAGGACAGGGGTGTATGGCTACACCTTC.